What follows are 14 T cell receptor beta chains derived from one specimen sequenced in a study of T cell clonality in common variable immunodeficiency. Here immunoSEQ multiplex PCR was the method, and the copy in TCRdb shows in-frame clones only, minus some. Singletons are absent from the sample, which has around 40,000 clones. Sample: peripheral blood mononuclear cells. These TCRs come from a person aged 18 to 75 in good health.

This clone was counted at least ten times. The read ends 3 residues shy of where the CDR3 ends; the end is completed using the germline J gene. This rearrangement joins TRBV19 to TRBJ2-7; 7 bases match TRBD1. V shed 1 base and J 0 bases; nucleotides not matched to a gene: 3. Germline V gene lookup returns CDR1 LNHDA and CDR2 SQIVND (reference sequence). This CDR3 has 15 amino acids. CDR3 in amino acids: CASSIARDSSYEQYF. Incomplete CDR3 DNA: TGTGCCAGTAGTATAGCCAGGGACAGCTCCTACGAG. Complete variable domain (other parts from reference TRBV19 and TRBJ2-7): DGGITQSPKYLFRKEGQNVTLSCEQNLNHDAMYWYRQDPGQGLRLIYYSQIVNDFQKGDIAEGYSVSREKKESFPLTVTSAQKNPTAFYLCASSIARDSSYEQYFGPGTRLTVT.

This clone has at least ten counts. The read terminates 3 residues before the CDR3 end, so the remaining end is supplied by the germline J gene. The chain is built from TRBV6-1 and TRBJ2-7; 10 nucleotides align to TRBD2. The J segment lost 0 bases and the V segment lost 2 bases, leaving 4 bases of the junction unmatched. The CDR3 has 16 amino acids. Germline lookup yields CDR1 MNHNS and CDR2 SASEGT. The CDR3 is CASSESGRAYSYEQYF. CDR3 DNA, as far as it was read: TGTGCCAGCAGTGAAAGCGGGAGGGCATACTCCTACGAG.

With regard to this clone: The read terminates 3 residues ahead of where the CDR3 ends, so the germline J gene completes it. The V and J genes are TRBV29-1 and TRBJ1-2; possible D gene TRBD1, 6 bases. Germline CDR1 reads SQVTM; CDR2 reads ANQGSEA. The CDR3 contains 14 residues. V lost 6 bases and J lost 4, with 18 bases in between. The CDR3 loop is CSVRQEPGSYGYTF. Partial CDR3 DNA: TGCAGCGTCAGACAGGAGCCCGGTAGCTATGGC.

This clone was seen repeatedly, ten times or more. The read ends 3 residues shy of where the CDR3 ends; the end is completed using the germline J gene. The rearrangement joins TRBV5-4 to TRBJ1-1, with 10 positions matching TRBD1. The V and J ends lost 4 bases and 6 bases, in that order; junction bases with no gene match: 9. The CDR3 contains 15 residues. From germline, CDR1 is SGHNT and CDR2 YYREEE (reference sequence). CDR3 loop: CASSPLGQGPSEAFF. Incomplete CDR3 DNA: TGTGCCAGCAGCCCCTTGGGACAGGGGCCTTCTGAA. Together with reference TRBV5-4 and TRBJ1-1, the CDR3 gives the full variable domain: ETGVTQSPTHLIKTRGQQVTLRCSSQSGHNTVSWYQQALGQGPQFIFQYYREEENGRGNFPPRFSGLQFPNYSSELNVNALELDDSALYLCASSPLGQGPSEAFFGQGTRLTVV.

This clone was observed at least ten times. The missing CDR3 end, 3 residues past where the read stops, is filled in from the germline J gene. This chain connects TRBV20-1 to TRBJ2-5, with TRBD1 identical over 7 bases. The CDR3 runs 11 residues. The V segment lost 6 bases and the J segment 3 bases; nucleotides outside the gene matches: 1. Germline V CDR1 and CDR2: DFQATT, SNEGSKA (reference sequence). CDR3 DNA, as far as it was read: TGCAGTGCCGACAGGGAAGAGACC. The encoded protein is CSADREET. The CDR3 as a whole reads CSADREETQYF.

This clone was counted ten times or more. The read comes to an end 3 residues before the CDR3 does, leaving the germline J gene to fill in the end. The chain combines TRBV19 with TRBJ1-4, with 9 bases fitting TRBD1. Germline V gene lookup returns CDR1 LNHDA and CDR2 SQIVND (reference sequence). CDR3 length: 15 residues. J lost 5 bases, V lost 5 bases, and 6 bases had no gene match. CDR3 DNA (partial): TGTGCCAGTAGTGCCTCGACAGGGGGGAATGAAAAA. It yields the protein CASSASTGGNEK. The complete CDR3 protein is CASSASTGGNEKLFF. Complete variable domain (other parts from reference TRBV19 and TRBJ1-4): DGGITQSPKYLFRKEGQNVTLSCEQNLNHDAMYWYRQDPGQGLRLIYYSQIVNDFQKGDIAEGYSVSREKKESFPLTVTSAQKNPTAFYLCASSASTGGNEKLFFGSGTQLSVL.

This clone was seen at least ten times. The CDR3 DNA, read in part, is TGTGCCAGCAGACAAGCGGGGGGGCCAACAGATACG. It is translated as CASRQAGGPTDT. The entire CDR3 protein reads CASRQAGGPTDTQYF. The rearrangement joins TRBV12-3 or TRBV12-4 to TRBJ2-3, with 10 bases aligning to TRBD2. The read ends 3 residues shy of where the CDR3 ends; the end is completed using the germline J gene. Trimming removed 6 bases from V and 3 bases from J; junction bases left unmatched: 6. CDR3 size: 15 residues.

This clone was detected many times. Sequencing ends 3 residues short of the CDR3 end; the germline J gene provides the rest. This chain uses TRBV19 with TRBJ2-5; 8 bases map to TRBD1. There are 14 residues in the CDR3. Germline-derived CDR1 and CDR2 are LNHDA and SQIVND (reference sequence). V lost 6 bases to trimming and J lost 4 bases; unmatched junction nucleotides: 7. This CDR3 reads CASSADRAGETQYF. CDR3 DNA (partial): TGTGCCAGTAGCGCGGACAGGGCGGGAGAGACC.

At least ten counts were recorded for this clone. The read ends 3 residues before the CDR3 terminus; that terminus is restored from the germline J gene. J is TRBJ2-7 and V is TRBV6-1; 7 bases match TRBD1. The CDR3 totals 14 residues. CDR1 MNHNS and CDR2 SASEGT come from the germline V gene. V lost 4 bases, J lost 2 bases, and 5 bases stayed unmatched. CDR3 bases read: TGTGCCAGCAGTGCGACAGGGATGACCTACGAG. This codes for CASSATGMTYE. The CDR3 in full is CASSATGMTYEQYF.

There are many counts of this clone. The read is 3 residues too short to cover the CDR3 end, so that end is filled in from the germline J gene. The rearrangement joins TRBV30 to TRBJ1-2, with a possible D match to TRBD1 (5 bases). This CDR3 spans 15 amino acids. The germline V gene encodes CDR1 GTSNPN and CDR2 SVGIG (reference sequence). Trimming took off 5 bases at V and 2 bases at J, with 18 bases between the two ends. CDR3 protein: CAWQIRGRGNYGYTF. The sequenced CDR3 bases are TGTGCCTGGCAGATCCGGGGTCGGGGGAACTATGGC.

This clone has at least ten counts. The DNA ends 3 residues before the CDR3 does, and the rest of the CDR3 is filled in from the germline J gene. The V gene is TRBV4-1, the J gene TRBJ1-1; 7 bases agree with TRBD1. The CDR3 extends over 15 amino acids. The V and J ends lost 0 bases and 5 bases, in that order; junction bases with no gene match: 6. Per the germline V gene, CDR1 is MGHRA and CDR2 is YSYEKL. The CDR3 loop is CASSQETGQRTEAFF. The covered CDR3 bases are TGCGCCAGCAGCCAAGAGACAGGGCAGAGAACTGAA.

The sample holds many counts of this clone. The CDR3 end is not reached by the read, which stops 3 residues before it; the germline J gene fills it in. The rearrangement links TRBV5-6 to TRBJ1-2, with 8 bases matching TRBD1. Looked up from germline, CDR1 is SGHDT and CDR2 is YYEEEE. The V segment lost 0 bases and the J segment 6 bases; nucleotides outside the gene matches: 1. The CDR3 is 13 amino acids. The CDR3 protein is CASSLVQGDGYTF. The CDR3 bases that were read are TGTGCCAGCAGCTTGGTACAGGGGGATGGC.

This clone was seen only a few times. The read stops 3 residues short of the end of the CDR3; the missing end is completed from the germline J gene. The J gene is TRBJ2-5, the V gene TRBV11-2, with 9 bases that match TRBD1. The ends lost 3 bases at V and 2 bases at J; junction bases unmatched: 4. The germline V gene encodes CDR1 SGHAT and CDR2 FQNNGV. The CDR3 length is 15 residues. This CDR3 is CASSFRTGAQETQYF. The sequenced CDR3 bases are TGTGCCAGCAGCTTCAGGACAGGGGCGCAAGAGACC.

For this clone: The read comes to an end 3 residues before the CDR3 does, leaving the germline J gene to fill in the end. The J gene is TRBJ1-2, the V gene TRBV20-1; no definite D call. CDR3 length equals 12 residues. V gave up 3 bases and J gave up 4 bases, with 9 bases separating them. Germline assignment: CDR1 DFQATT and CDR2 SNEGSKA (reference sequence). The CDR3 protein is CSASRGFYGYTF. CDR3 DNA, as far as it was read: TGCAGTGCTAGCCGGGGTTTCTATGGC.